The present T cell receptor beta chain was sequenced within a study of T cell responses to AZD1222 COVID-19 vaccine. Study outcomes and limitations: A reported finding is that nearly half of spike-specific TCRs target unmutated variant regions. Clonal diversity may have been underestimated in mostly white British donors. The span of vaccine-associated CD4 TCRs extended across spike, with dominance at 160-218 and 743-854.

The CDR3 is 17 residues long. Germline values: CDR1 KGHSH, CDR2 LQKENI. The V end was cut by 0 bases, the J end by 1 base, with 15 bases between. As for this clone: The antigen is unknown.

The protocol was immunoSEQ multiplex PCR, while the TCRdb copy is restricted to in-frame clones and leaves out a portion. The data contain 100,000 to 120,000 clones, roughly 90% of them singletons. This TCR was sampled from an adult in good health. This sample comprised peripheral blood, obtained on day 0 of AZD1222 vaccination. The chain is built from TRBV18 and TRBJ1-2; D is unclear. The CDR3: CASSPPSSRNSNYGYTF. CDR3 bases: TGTGCCAGCTCACCACCGAGCAGCCGTAACAGTAACTATGGCTACACCTTC.